This T cell receptor (beta chain) was obtained from a study of vaccination and CD4 T cells after COVID-19 (dated by TCRdb to between 2021 and 2024). In terms of the full investigation: The convalescent cohort included six males and four females, with two Hispanic individuals, seven Caucasians, two Asians and one multiracial person. The spike-specific CD4+ TCR repertoire was compared before and after mRNA vaccination in 10 to 11 COVID-19 convalescent patients and 4 infection-naive healthy vaccine recipients. Culture stimuli were overlapping spike peptide pools from SARS-CoV-2 and from the common cold coronaviruses HCoV-NL63, HCoV-OC43 and HCoV-229E. Post-vaccine blood samples were collected a median of around 10 weeks after the second vaccine dose, ranging from about 14 to 241 days. Two doses of either the Pfizer-BioNTech BNT162b2 vaccine (n=8) or the Moderna mRNA-1273 vaccine (n=2) were administered to participants. In control cultures, a CEFX viral epitope pool was used as positive control, an HIV-1 Nef peptide pool was used as negative control, or no peptide was added. Post-COVID blood samples from convalescent patients were collected a median of around 100 days after diagnosis, with a range of roughly 35 to 161 days. Overall study results and their limits: Of the vaccine-specific clones in convalescent patients, 304 of 307, or nearly all, reacted only to SARS-CoV-2 spike and did not cross-react with common cold coronaviruses. The median count of SARS-CoV-2-reactive clonotypes went up from roughly 21 after infection to more than 30 after vaccination, although the change was not significant. The number of convalescent patients in the study was relatively small, and the study did not examine early timepoints following natural infection. In convalescent patients, a median approximately 90% of post-vaccine SARS-CoV-2-reactive clones were detected only after vaccination, suggesting vaccine-specific priming.

CDR1 and CDR2 were assigned from the germline V gene as MRHNA and SNTAGT. The germline ends are 9 bases apart after V is trimmed by 4 bases and J by 3 bases. Including the terminal cysteine and phenylalanine, the CDR3 comprises 13 residues. Just the 39-base CDR3 DNA is kept, in frame starting at base 1. On this clonotype itself: No antigen is known for it. Qualities for individual bases were not recorded, and no much larger clone is one base off.

The receptor library was made with PCR. DNA from cultured CD4+ T cells underwent TCR sequencing with the Oncomine TCR Beta short-read assay at the Johns Hopkins FTIC core. The QIAamp micro DNA kit was used to extract genomic DNA from the cultured CD4+ T cells. Oncomine TCR Beta libraries from cultured CD4+ T cells were pooled using unique dual indexes and sequenced on an Illumina iSeq 100. The study's processing was this. Non-productive sequences were filtered out, and CDR3s that did not start with C, did not end with F or W, or were shorter than 7 amino acids were discarded. Antigen-specific clonotypes were identified with the MANAFEST web application by comparing peptide-stimulated wells with reference and other culture wells. For a clone to be called positive, the clone needed an FDR below 0.05, an odds ratio above 5, and a productive frequency above 0.1% in at least two of three replicate wells. Cross-reactive clonotypes were defined as significantly expanded in both SARS-CoV-2 spike wells and at least one common cold coronavirus spike condition. CDR3 homology was assessed with Levenshtein distances (stringdist) and unrooted phylogenetic trees (ape) in R version 3.6.1. The public reads were reanalyzed by TCRdb: fastp trimming at Q25, MiXCR alignment, in-frame beta chains only. Entries that share a CDR3 protein sequence are merged under the most common genes and DNA. The V and J calls come from TCRdb's annotation, not from the publication. The sample records some 22,000 distinct CDR3 sequences, approximately 65% of which are singletons. Clones ranked in the top ten supply around 23% of the sample.

Interpreted using the paper, the treatment or condition label stands for: approximately 9-day PBMC culture with coronavirus spike peptide pools or control peptides (ViraFEST assay). The ViraFEST assay was used in the study, in which antigen-specific T cells were expanded with peptide pools and expanded clonotypes were subsequently identified by TCR sequencing. Healthy vaccine recipients had no prior SARS-CoV-2 infection, confirmed by negative nucleocapsid antibody tests before and after vaccination. Over 1.5 million PBMCs per well were cultured in IMDM with roughly 4.8% human AB serum and roughly 9.3 IU/ml IL-2, plus 10 ug/ml peptide pools. On days 3 and 7, half of the culture medium was replaced with fresh IL-2-containing medium. After 10 days of culture, CD4+ T cells were isolated by negative selection with the EasySep CD4+ T cell isolation kit. Ficoll-Paque Plus gradient centrifugation was used to isolate PBMCs from whole blood, and the isolated PBMCs were then either used fresh or cryopreserved at -140C. Triplicate wells were generally used for each culture condition.

This sequence was found in a human donor who received a COVID-19 vaccine. The sequencing used CD4+ T cells from blood, cultured in vitro, collected before SARS-CoV-2 vaccination. Rearrangement joined TRBV6-4 to TRBJ1-1, with the identity of the D gene unclear. The CDR3 reads CASSVSQYTEAFF. The nucleotide sequence reads as follows: TGTGCCAGCAGTGTCAGCCAGTACACTGAAGCTTTCTTT.